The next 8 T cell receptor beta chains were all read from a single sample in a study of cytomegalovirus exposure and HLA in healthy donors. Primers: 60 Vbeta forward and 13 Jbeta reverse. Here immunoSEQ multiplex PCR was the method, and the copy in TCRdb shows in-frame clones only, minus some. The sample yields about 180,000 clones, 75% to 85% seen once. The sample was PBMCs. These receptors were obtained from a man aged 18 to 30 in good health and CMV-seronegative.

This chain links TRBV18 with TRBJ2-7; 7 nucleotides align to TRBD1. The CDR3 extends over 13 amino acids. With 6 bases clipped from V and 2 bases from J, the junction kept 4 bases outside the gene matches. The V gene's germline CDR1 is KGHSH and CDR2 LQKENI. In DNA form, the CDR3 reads TGTGCCAGCTCCGGGGACAGACCCTACGAGCAGTACTTC. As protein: CASSGDRPYEQYF.

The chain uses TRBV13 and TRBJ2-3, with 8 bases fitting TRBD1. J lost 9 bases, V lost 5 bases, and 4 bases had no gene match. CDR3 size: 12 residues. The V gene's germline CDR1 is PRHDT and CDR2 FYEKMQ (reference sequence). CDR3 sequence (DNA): TGTGCCAGCAGCATACAGGGGGGAACGCAGTATTTT. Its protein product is CASSIQGGTQYF.

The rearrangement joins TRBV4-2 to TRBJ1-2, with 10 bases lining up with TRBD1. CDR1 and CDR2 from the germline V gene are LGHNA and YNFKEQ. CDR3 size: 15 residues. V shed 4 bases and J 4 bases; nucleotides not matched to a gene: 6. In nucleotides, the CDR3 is TGTGCCAGCAGCCGAGAGACAGGGGGCACCTATGGCTACACCTTC. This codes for CASSRETGGTYGYTF.

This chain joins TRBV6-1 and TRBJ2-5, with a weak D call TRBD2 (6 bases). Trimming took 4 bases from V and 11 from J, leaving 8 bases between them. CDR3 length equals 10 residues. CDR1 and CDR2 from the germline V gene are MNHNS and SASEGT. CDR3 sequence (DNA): TGTGCCAGCAGTGGGGGGAGGCAGTACTTC. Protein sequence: CASSGGRQYF.

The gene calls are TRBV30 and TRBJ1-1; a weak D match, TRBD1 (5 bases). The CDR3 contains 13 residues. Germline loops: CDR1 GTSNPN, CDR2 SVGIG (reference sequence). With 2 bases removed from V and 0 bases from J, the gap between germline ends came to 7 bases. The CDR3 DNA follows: TGTGCCTGGAGTAGGACATTGAACACTGAAGCTTTCTTT. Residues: CAWSRTLNTEAFF.

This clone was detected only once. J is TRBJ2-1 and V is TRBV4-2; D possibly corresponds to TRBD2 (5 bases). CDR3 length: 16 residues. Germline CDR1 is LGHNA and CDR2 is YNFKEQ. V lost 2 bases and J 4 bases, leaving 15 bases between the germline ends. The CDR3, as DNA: TGTGCCAGCAGCCAATCCGTGGGCGGGCGATACAATGAGCAGTTCTTC. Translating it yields CASSQSVGGRYNEQFF.

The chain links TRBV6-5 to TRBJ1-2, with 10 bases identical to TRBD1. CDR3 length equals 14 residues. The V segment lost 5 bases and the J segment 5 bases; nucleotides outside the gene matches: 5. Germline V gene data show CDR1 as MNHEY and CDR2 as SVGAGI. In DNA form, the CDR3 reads TGTGCCAGCAGTAAAGGGACAGGGGCGTATGGCTACACCTTC. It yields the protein CASSKGTGAYGYTF.

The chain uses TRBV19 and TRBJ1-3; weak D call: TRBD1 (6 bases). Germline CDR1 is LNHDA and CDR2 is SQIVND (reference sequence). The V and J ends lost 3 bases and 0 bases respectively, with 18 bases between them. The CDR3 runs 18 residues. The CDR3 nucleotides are TGTGCCAGTAGTATTGGTGGACAGTCATTTTACTCTGGAAACACCATATATTTT. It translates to CASSIGGQSFYSGNTIYF. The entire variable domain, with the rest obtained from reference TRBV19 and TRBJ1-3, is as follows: DGGITQSPKYLFRKEGQNVTLSCEQNLNHDAMYWYRQDPGQGLRLIYYSQIVNDFQKGDIAEGYSVSREKKESFPLTVTSAQKNPTAFYLCASSIGGQSFYSGNTIYFGEGSWLTVV.